The 22 T cell receptor beta chains below come from one sample, sequenced in a study of CD8 T cells in ankylosing spondylitis. TCRdb used MiXCR to reprocess the 5' RACE reads, holding one entry per CDR3 protein. Of 200,000 or so distinct CDR3 sequences listed, roughly 13% are singletons. Specimen: blood, either unsorted or a sorted T cell fraction (not recorded which). The receptors come from a female donor with ankylosing spondylitis or in good health (not recorded which).

The sample holds many counts of this clonotype. The CDR3 DNA follows: TGTGCCAGCAGCCCCGGGACTAGCGGCCGGCAGTTCTTC. Its protein is CASSPGTSGRQFF. The V gene is TRBV12-3 or TRBV12-4, the J gene TRBJ2-1, with 11 bases identical to TRBD2. CDR3 size: 13 residues. V lost 6 bases and J lost 12; bases outside the gene matches: 7.

This clonotype was seen many times. J is TRBJ1-5 and V is TRBV5-1, with D unclear. CDR1 SGHRS and CDR2 YFSETQ come from the germline V gene. The CDR3 runs to 14 residues. V gave up 3 bases and J gave up 3 bases, with 10 bases separating them. For the CDR3, the DNA is TGCGCCAGCAGCTCGGACGGGAACAATCAGCCCCAGCATTTT. Protein sequence: CASSSDGNNQPQHF.

This clonotype was found many times. The J gene is TRBJ1-1, the V gene TRBV7-9; D gene unclear. The CDR3 runs to 13 residues. Trimming pared 1 base from V and 6 bases from J, leaving 9 bases between. The germline CDR1 and CDR2 sequences are SEHNR and FQNEAQ (reference sequence). CDR3 region: CASSLGGMAEAFF. DNA for the CDR3: TGTGCCAGCAGCTTAGGAGGTATGGCTGAAGCTTTCTTT.

This clonotype occurred many times. This rearrangement joins TRBV12-3 or TRBV12-4 to TRBJ2-7; 7 bases fit TRBD2. V shed 8 bases and J 9 bases; nucleotides not matched to a gene: 13. The CDR3 sequence is 13 residues long. CDR3 amino acids: CASGPGTTFWQYF. In nucleotides, the CDR3 is TGTGCCAGCGGGCCCGGGACTACCTTTTGGCAGTACTTC.

This clonotype was detected only a few times. The chain couples TRBV27 to TRBJ1-2; 9 nucleotides align to TRBD1. CDR1 and CDR2 from the germline V gene are MNHEY and SMNVEV (reference sequence). V lost 5 bases, J lost 7 bases, and 5 bases stayed unmatched. CDR3 size: 13 residues. The CDR3 loop is CASSRDREFGYTF. DNA of the CDR3: TGTGCCAGCAGTCGGGACAGGGAGTTTGGCTACACCTTC.

Remarks on this clonotype: A clone one base away is much larger, so this may be a read error. The chain couples TRBV29-1 to TRBJ1-3, with D possibly TRBD1 on 6 matching bases. CDR3 size: 11 residues. Per the germline V gene, CDR1 is SQVTM and CDR2 is ANQGSEA. CDR3 coding DNA: TGCAGCGTTGACAGGGGAAACACCCTATATTTT. Encoded protein: CSVDRGNTLYF.

This clonotype appeared many times. This chain uses TRBV4-3 with TRBJ2-6; unclear D gene. V was trimmed by 0 bases and J by 0 bases, leaving 3 bases between them. This CDR3 is built from 15 residues. The germline V gene has CDR1 LGHNA and CDR2 YSLEER. CDR3 amino acids: CASSQEFSGANVLTF. The DNA of the CDR3 is TGCGCCAGCAGCCAAGAGTTCTCTGGGGCCAACGTCCTGACTTTC.

With respect to this clonotype: This clone may be a read error of a much larger clone one base away. This sequence joins TRBV6-5 and TRBJ1-1, with D tentatively TRBD1 (5 bases). Germline V CDR1 and CDR2: MNHEY, SVGAGI. The CDR3 contains 16 residues. The CDR3 loop reads CVSSYSSIGASSEAFF. In nucleotides, the CDR3 is TGTGTCAGCAGTTACTCGAGTATTGGGGCCAGTTCTGAAGCTTTCTTT.

The gene calls are TRBV29-1 and TRBJ2-7, with TRBD2 matching 7 bases. Trimming at V came to 5 bases and at J to 1 base, leaving 5 bases not matched to a gene. This CDR3 comprises 13 residues. Germline values: CDR1 SQVTM, CDR2 ANQGSEA. This chain's CDR3 is CSVRSGISYEQYF. For the CDR3, the DNA is TGCAGCGTTAGGAGCGGGATTTCCTACGAGCAGTACTTC.

The chain couples TRBV7-9 to TRBJ1-2, with D possibly being TRBD1 (5 bases). This CDR3 contains 15 residues. V lost 8 bases and J 2 bases, leaving 18 bases between the germline ends. The germline V gene has CDR1 SEHNR and CDR2 FQNEAQ (reference sequence). DNA of the CDR3: TGTGCCAGCGGCCGAGCGGCGGGGGTCAACTATGGCTACACCTTC. This gives the protein CASGRAAGVNYGYTF.

This clonotype was recorded a few times. This chain connects TRBV30 to TRBJ1-2, with 7 bases that match TRBD1. The CDR3 has 12 residues. J gave up 8 bases and V 3 bases, and 6 bases lay outside the gene matches. The germline V gene has CDR1 GTSNPN and CDR2 SVGIG (reference sequence). The CDR3 DNA follows: TGTGCCTGGAGGACAGGGATCGGAGGCTACACCTTC. Translated: CAWRTGIGGYTF.

The chain links TRBV7-3 to TRBJ2-1; weak D call: TRBD2 (5 bases). Between the trimmed V and J ends, which lost 5 bases and 0 bases, there was a span of 11 bases. Germline values: CDR1 SGHTA, CDR2 FQGTGA. The CDR3 loop spans 15 amino acids. The CDR3 DNA is TGTGCCAGCAGCCCGGACTCGAGCTCCTACAATGAGCAGTTCTTC. This codes for CASSPDSSSYNEQFF.

This clonotype was counted many times. The genes are TRBV12-3 or TRBV12-4 and TRBJ2-7; possibly TRBD1 for D (5 bases). V lost 2 bases and J 2 bases, leaving 19 bases between the germline ends. The CDR3 has 17 residues. The CDR3, as DNA: TGTGCCAGCAGTTTAACCCCGACAGTCGGCGCTCCCTACGAGCAGTACTTC. Translating gives CASSLTPTVGAPYEQYF.

The table lists this clonotype with many counts. The gene calls are TRBV7-2 and TRBJ1-2; 8 bases line up with TRBD1. The V and J ends lost 1 base and 4 bases, in that order; junction bases with no gene match: 8. Germline CDR1 is SGHTA and CDR2 is FQGNSA. This CDR3 comprises 16 residues. CDR3 sequence: CASSLGSRTGSYGYTF. The DNA for the CDR3 is TGTGCCAGCAGCTTAGGTTCCCGGACAGGGAGCTATGGCTACACCTTC.

This clonotype occurred many times. The CDR3 bases are TGTGCCAGCAGCCCTTACGCAACTAATGAAAAACTGTTTTTT. It codes for CASSPYATNEKLFF. This chain connects TRBV28 to TRBJ1-4, with no clear D. V lost 6 bases to trimming and J lost 0 bases, with 8 bases between them. This CDR3 has 14 residues. Looked up from germline, CDR1 is MDHEN and CDR2 is SYDVKM.

The chain employs TRBV19 and TRBJ1-5, with unresolved D. Germline lookup yields CDR1 LNHDA and CDR2 SQIVND (reference sequence). The V end lost 3 bases, the J end lost 3 bases, and 12 bases lay between the germline ends. The length of the CDR3 is 15 residues. The CDR3 nucleotides read TGTGCCAGTAGTATGAACGGACTATCCAATCAGCCCCAGCATTTT. Translated: CASSMNGLSNQPQHF.

This clonotype was found many times. The rearrangement links TRBV7-3 to TRBJ2-1, with D perhaps TRBD2 (6 bases). This CDR3 is built from 16 residues. In germline, CDR1 is SGHTA, CDR2 FQGTGA. Trimming removed 3 bases from V and 5 bases from J, with 17 bases in between. The CDR3 sequence is CASSFPSAGTNNEQFF. As DNA, the CDR3 is TGTGCCAGCAGCTTTCCTTCTGCGGGAACTAACAATGAGCAGTTCTTC.

The DNA of the CDR3 is TGTGCCTGGAGTACTAAGGATCATAAGCGGGAGCAGTACTTC. This gives the protein CAWSTKDHKREQYF. V gene TRBV30 combines with J gene TRBJ2-7; possible D gene TRBD2, 5 bases. Trimming cost V 2 bases and J 7 bases, with 18 bases left between them. The germline V gene encodes CDR1 GTSNPN and CDR2 SVGIG (reference sequence). This CDR3 has 14 amino acids.

This clonotype was recorded a few times. The chain has TRBV5-1 and TRBJ2-2; the D gene is possibly TRBD1 (5 bases). Germline V gives CDR1 SGHRS, CDR2 YFSETQ. Between the trimmed V and J ends, which lost 0 bases and 6 bases, there was a span of 12 bases. This CDR3 spans 15 amino acids. This chain's CDR3 is CASSLDGRDSGELFF. CDR3 nucleotide sequence: TGCGCCAGCAGCTTGGACGGCAGGGATTCCGGGGAGCTGTTTTTT.

This clonotype was detected ten times or more. The chain recombines TRBV7-8 with TRBJ2-7, with 8 bases lining up with TRBD2. This CDR3 region has 20 residues. Germline CDR1 is SGHVS and CDR2 is FQNEAQ. Trimming at V came to 3 bases and at J to 5 bases, leaving 24 bases not matched to a gene. The CDR3 loop reads CASSFGLGLVNPSGRDEQYF. As DNA, the CDR3 is TGTGCCAGCAGCTTCGGTCTTGGCTTAGTAAACCCCAGCGGGAGAGACGAGCAGTACTTC.

This clonotype occurred many times. The J gene is TRBJ1-5, the V gene TRBV5-1; D perhaps matches TRBD1 (5 bases). The length of the CDR3 is 13 residues. Germline-derived CDR1 and CDR2 are SGHRS and YFSETQ. Trimming took off 2 bases at V and 5 bases at J, with 8 bases between the two ends. The DNA for the CDR3 is TGCGCCAGCAGCTTCGAAGGGGATCAGCCCCAGCATTTT. This codes for CASSFEGDQPQHF.

The gene calls are TRBV20-1 and TRBJ2-7; 9 bases are a match to TRBD1. The ends lost 4 bases at V and 5 bases at J; junction bases unmatched: 9. CDR3 length equals 14 residues. Germline V gene data show CDR1 as DFQATT and CDR2 as SNEGSKA (reference sequence). The chain's CDR3 is CSAILGTGLDEQYF. The DNA for the CDR3 is TGCAGTGCTATACTAGGGACAGGGCTTGACGAGCAGTACTTC.